This TCR beta chain was retrieved from a study of early T cells in non-severe SARS-CoV-2 infection. There are 15 residues in the CDR3. The germline V gene encodes CDR1 MNHNS and CDR2 SASEGT. V lost 8 bases and J lost 3, with 19 bases in between. TCRdb reprocessed the 5' RACE reads via MiXCR and lists one record per CDR3 protein. Of 62,000 or so distinct CDR3 sequences listed, 8% to 9% are singletons. The sequence was collected from an adult who was a healthcare worker with PCR-confirmed SARS-CoV-2 infection or an uninfected control (not recorded which). The sample here was whole blood, taken at baseline. The chain has TRBV6-1 and TRBJ1-2; D may be TRBD1 (6 bases). The CDR3 coding sequence is TGTGCCAGCTCACAGGGATCAAGCTTCTACTATGGCTACACCTTC. Translating it yields CASSQGSSFYYGYTF.